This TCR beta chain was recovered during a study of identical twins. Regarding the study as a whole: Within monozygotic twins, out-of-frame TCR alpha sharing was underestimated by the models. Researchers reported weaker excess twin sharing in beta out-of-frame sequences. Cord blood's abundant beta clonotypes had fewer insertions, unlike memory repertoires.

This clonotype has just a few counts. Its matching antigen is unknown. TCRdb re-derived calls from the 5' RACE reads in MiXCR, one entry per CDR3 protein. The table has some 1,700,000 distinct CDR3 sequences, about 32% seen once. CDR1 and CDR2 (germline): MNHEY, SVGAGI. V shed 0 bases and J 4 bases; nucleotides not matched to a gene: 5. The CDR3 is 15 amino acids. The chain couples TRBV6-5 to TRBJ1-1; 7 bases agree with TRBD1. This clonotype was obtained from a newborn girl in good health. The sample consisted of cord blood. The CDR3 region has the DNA TGTGCCAGCAGTTACTCTTCAGGGGGAGGCACTGAAGCTTTCTTT. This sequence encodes CASSYSSGGGTEAFF.